This T cell receptor beta chain was sequenced during a study of beta chain features in type 1 diabetes. Study observations and caveats: Shorter TCRB CDR3s, moderately but significantly so, marked every one of the four CD4+ subsets in Type 1 diabetes patients.

The authors reverse transcribed all of the isolated RNA, so sequencing captured expressed TCRB transcripts. Only in-frame clones appear in the TCRdb table, and some are missing; sequencing was by immunoSEQ multiplex PCR. Of roughly 150,000 clones in the sample, approximately 8% were seen once. The table lists this clone with a few counts. Antigen unknown. The V gene lost 4 bases and the J gene lost 1 base, with 11 bases spanning the gap. Germline V gene data show CDR1 as SGHRS and CDR2 as YFSETQ. The CDR3 runs 14 residues. The chain links TRBV5-1 to TRBJ1-1, with a weak D call TRBD1 (6 bases). This receptor was obtained from a man in his late teens or twenties with type 1 diabetes. Sequenced material: central memory CD4+ T cells from blood. The CDR3 is CASSPGQPNTEAFF. In nucleotides, the CDR3 is TGCGCCAGCAGCCCCGGACAGCCGAACACTGAAGCTTTCTTT.